The present TCR beta chain was sequenced within a study of blood T cell repertoires in COVID-19. At the level of the study: There were acute and convalescent COVID-19 samples, and they came from the United States, Italy and Spain. Sample material is recorded as cDNA or gDNA derived from T cells, B-cell-depleted T cells, or PBMCs.

In the source study's methods: Scientists estimated how many nucleated cells there were by amplifying reference gene primers. The table came from immunoSEQ multiplex PCR; TCRdb's copy has only in-frame clones and leaves some out. V, J and clone size are taken as reported in that table, and D and trimming were inferred from the DNA itself. The data contain 90,000 to 110,000 clones, approximately 87% of them seen just once; the ten biggest clones take up roughly 18%. The CDR3 totals 12 residues. Germline lookup yields CDR1 MDHEN and CDR2 SYDVKM. Trimming left V 5 bases short and J 7 bases short, with 8 bases between.

The rearrangement joins TRBV28 to TRBJ1-4; D ambiguous. The source is a woman in her sixties or seventies with acute or convalescent COVID-19. The material sequenced was peripheral blood. DNA of the CDR3: TGTGCCAGCAGTCTCCTCTCTGAAAAACTGTTTTTT. Translating gives CASSLLSEKLFF.